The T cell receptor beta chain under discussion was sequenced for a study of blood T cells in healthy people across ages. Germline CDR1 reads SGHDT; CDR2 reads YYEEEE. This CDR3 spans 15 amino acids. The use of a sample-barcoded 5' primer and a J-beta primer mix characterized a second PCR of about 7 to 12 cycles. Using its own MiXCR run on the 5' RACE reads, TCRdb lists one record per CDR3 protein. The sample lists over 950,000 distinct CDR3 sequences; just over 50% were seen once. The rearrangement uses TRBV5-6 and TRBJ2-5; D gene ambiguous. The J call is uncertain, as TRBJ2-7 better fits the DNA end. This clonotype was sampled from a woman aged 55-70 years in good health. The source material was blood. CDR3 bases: TGTGCCAGCAGCGATTTTCCTCCAGTATCCTACGAGCAGTACTTC. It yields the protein CASSDFPPVSYEQYF.